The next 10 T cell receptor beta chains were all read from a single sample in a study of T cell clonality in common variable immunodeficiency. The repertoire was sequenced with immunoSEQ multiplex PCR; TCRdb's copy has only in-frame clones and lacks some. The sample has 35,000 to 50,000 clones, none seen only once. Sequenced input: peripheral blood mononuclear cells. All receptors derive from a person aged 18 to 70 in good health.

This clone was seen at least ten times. The CDR3 bases that were read are TGTGCCAGCAGTTTATCCCCAGGGGCGGGTAATGAG. Residues: CASSLSPGAGNE. The entire CDR3 reads CASSLSPGAGNEQFF. The rearrangement uses TRBV28 and TRBJ2-1; weak D call: TRBD1 (6 bases). The read halts 3 residues ahead of the CDR3 end, with the missing end drawn from the germline J gene. The ends were cut back, 1 base at V and 7 bases at J, with 14 bases in the middle. Germline assignment: CDR1 MDHEN and CDR2 SYDVKM. This CDR3 comprises 15 residues.

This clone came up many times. The DNA read from the CDR3 is TGTGCCAGCAGCGTAGTCGCGGGAGGGCTCACCGGGGAG. Its translation is CASSVVAGGLTGE. The whole CDR3 protein reads CASSVVAGGLTGELFF. This rearrangement joins TRBV9 to TRBJ2-2; 9 nucleotides match TRBD2. The read comes to an end 3 residues before the CDR3 does, leaving the germline J gene to fill in the end. Germline values: CDR1 SGDLS, CDR2 YYNGEE. The CDR3 loop spans 16 amino acids. V dropped 0 bases and J dropped 4; count of bases not matched to a gene: 4.

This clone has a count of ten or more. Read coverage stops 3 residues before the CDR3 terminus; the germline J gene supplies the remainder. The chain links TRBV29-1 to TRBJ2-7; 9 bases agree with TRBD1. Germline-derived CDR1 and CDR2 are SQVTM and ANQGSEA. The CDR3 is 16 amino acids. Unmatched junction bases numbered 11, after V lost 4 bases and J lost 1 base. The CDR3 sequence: CSVGHLRDRDSYEQYF. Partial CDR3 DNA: TGCAGCGTTGGCCACCTAAGGGACAGGGATTCCTACGAG.

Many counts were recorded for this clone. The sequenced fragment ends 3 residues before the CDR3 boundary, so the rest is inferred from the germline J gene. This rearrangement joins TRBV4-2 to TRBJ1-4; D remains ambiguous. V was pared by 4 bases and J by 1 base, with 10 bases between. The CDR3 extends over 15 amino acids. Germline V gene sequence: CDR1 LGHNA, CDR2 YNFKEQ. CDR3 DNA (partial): TGTGCCAGCAGCCCCGGTGAGAGAACTAATGAAAAA. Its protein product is CASSPGERTNEK. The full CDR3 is CASSPGERTNEKLFF.

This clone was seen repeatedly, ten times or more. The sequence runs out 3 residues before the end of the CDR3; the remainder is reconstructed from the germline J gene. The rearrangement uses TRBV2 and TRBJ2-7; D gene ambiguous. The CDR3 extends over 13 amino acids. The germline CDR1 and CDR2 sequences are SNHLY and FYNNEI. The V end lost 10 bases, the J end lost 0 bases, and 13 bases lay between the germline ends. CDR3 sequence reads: CATLPFVSYEQYF. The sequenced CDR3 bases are TGTGCCACCCTACCCTTCGTCTCCTACGAG.

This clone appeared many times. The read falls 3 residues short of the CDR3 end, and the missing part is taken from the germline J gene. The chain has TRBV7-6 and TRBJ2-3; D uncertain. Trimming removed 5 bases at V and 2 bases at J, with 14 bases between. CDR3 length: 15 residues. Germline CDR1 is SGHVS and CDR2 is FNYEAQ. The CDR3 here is CASSPHKAHTDTQYF. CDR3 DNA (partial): TGTGCCAGCAGCCCACATAAGGCACACACAGATACG.

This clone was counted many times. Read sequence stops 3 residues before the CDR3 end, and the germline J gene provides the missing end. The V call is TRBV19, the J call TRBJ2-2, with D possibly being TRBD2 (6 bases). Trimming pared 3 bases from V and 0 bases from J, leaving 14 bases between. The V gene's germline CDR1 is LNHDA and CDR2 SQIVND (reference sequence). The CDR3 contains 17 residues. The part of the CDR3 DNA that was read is TGTGCCAGTAGTATGGGAGGAGCGGGCGCGAACACCGGGGAG. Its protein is CASSMGGAGANTGE. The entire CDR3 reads CASSMGGAGANTGELFF. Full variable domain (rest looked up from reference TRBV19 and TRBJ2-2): DGGITQSPKYLFRKEGQNVTLSCEQNLNHDAMYWYRQDPGQGLRLIYYSQIVNDFQKGDIAEGYSVSREKKESFPLTVTSAQKNPTAFYLCASSMGGAGANTGELFFGEGSRLTVL.

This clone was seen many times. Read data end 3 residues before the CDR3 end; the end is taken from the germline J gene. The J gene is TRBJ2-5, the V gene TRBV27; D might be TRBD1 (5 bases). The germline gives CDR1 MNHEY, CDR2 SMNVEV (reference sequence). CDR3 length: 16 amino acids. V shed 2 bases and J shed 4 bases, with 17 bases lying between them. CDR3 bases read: TGTGCCAGCAGTTTAAGGCGGTGGGGCCAGGGAGAGACC. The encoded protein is CASSLRRWGQGET. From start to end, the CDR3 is CASSLRRWGQGETQYF.

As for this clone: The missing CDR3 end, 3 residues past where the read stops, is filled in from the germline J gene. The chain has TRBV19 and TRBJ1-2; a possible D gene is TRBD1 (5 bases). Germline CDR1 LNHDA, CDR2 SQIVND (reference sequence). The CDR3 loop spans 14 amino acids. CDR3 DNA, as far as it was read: TGTGCCAGTAGTATCCCAGGGAGGGCCGGCGAC. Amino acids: CASSIPGRAGD. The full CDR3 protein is CASSIPGRAGDYTF.

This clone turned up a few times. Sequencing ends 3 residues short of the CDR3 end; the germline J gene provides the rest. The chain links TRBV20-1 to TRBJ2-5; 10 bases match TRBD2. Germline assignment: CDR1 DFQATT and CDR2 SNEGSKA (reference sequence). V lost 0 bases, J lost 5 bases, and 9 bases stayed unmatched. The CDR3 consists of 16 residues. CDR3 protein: CSARDRLSGRGETQYF. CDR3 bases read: TGCAGTGCTAGAGATAGGCTGAGCGGGAGGGGTGAGACC.